This TCR beta chain stems from a study of T cells after yellow fever vaccination. From germline, CDR1 is LGHNA and CDR2 YSLEER. The V and J ends lost 4 bases and 4 bases, in that order; junction bases with no gene match: 8. The CDR3 loop spans 17 amino acids. TCRdb called the 5' RACE reads again in MiXCR, with one record for every CDR3 protein. The table records about 430,000 distinct CDR3 sequences, around a sixth of them present only once. The sequencing here drew on PBMCs, taken before the yellow fever booster vaccination. This TCR derives from a man aged 18 to 30 who received the YFV17D yellow fever vaccine. This chain joins TRBV4-3 and TRBJ2-3, with 13 bases fitting TRBD2. CDR3 protein: CASSPYRTSGGADTQYF. CDR3 in DNA: TGCGCCAGCAGCCCCTACAGGACTAGCGGGGGCGCAGATACGCAGTATTTT.